This TCR beta chain was identified in a study of T cell responses to AZD1222 COVID-19 vaccine. General observations from the study: Unmutated regions of variants are reportedly targeted by nearly half of spike-specific TCRs.

About this clone itself: Antigen unknown.

Generated by immunoSEQ multiplex PCR, the TCRdb table keeps only in-frame clones and is missing some. The data hold some 170,000 clones, with 80% to 90% observed a single time. The CDR3 extends over 15 amino acids. V lost 9 bases, J lost 2 bases, and 7 bases stayed unmatched. CDR1 and CDR2 from the germline V gene are LNHDA and SQIVND (reference sequence). The material was peripheral blood, obtained 28 days after the second dose of the MenACWY control vaccine. This clonotype originated in an adult who received the MenACWY meningococcal vaccine as a control. The chain is built from TRBV19 and TRBJ2-1; 10 bases fit TRBD2. As DNA, the CDR3 is TGTGCCAGCCAAACCGGGACTAGCGCCTACAATGAGCAGTTCTTC. It translates to CASQTGTSAYNEQFF.